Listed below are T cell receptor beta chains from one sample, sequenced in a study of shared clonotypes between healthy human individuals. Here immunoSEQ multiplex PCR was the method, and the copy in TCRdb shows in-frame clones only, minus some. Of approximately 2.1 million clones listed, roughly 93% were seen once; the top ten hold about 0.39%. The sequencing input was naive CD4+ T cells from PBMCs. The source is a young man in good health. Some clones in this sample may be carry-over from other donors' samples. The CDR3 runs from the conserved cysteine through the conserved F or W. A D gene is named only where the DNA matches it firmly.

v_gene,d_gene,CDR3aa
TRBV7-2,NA,CASSLRSRFDEQFF
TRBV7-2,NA,CASSLAGFQETQYF
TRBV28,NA,CASSKTPDYGYTF
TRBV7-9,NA,CASSLVAGTNTEAFF
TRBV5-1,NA,CASSLAAFVGTSGANVLTF
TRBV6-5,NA,CASSYGHVSTDTQYF
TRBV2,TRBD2,CASKGGGETQYF
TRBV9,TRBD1,CASRDKFATGLAGELFF
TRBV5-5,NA,CASSSGRGSYNEQFF
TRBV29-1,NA,CSAGPGSRGTYEQYF
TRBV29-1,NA,CSVRAVSTDTQYF
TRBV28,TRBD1,CASSMGQSLYEQYF
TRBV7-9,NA,CASSFGGPYEQYF
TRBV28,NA,CASTSSGQSYGYTF
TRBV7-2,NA,CASSLSGSTYNEQFF
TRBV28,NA,CASRERASPWSEQFF
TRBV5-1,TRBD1,CASSRGQGQETQYF
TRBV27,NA,CASSLFGVLSNQPQHF
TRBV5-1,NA,CASSSLLGDTQYF
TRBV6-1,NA,CASSEPGNTIYF
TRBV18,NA,CASSLSRTDTQYF
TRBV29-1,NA,CSVEVGGRGGYTF
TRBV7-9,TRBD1,CASSDRDRTYEQYF
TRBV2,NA,CASKAAGEETQYF
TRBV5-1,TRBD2,CASSLALAGGLETQYF